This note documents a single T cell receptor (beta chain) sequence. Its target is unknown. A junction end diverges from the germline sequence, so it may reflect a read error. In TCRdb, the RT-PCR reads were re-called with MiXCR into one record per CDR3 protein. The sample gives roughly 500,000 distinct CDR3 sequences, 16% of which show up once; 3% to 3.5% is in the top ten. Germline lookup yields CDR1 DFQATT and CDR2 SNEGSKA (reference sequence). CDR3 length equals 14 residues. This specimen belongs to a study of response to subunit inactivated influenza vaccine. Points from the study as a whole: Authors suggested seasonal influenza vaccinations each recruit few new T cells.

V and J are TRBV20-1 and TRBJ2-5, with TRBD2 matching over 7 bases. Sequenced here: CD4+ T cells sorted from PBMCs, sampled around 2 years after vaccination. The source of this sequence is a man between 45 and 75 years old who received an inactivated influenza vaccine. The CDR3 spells CSASRGEGQEIQYF. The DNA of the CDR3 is TGCAGTGCTAGTCGGGGGGAGGGGCAAGAGATCCAGTACTTC.